One sample yielded the 10 T cell receptor beta chains listed below, sequenced in a study of blood T cell repertoires in COVID-19. Sequenced by immunoSEQ multiplex PCR; TCRdb stores in-frame clones only, minus some. Of under 95,000 clones in the sample, 80% to 90% were seen once. Sequenced material: peripheral blood. These receptors all come from a man at least 80 years old in a cohort sampled during active COVID-19.

The sample holds one count of this clone. The chain carries TRBV7-9 and TRBJ1-6; weak D call: TRBD1 (5 bases). V lost 5 bases and J lost 7, with 21 bases in between. The CDR3 consists of 17 residues. Germline V gene data show CDR1 as SEHNR and CDR2 as FQNEAQ (reference sequence). CDR3 in amino acids: CASSRSDWGRANSPLHF. The CDR3 nucleotides read TGTGCCAGCAGCCGCTCTGATTGGGGCAGGGCAAATTCACCCCTCCACTTT.

This chain uses TRBV6-6 with TRBJ2-5, with 10 nucleotides matching TRBD1. The J segment lost 4 bases and the V segment lost 6 bases, leaving 5 bases of the junction unmatched. This CDR3 is built from 14 residues. Germline CDR1 and CDR2: MNHNY and SVGAGI (reference sequence). CDR3 coding DNA: TGTGCCAGCAGACCGACAGGGGGCGTAGAGACCCAGTACTTC. As protein: CASRPTGGVETQYF.

V and J are TRBV6-1 and TRBJ1-2; possibly TRBD1 for D (5 bases). The germline CDR1 and CDR2 sequences are MNHNS and SASEGT. The CDR3 consists of 12 residues. Trimming took off 2 bases at V and 6 bases at J, with 7 bases between the two ends. The chain's CDR3 is CASSESGHGYTF. The CDR3 nucleotides are TGTGCCAGCAGTGAATCAGGGCATGGCTACACCTTC.

The rearrangement links TRBV5-4 to TRBJ2-3; 13 bases line up with TRBD2. The germline CDR1 and CDR2 sequences are SGHNT and YYREEE (reference sequence). The CDR3 loop spans 18 amino acids. Losses at the gene ends were 1 base for V and 0 bases for J; bases not matched to a gene: 5. CDR3 sequence: CASSLKGLAGASTDTQYF. CDR3 sequence (DNA): TGTGCCAGCAGCTTGAAAGGACTAGCGGGGGCAAGCACAGATACGCAGTATTTT.

This clone was seen a handful of times. The rearrangement uses TRBV18 and TRBJ1-1, with D maybe TRBD1 (5 bases). In germline, CDR1 is KGHSH, CDR2 LQKENI. This CDR3 is built from 16 residues. The V gene lost 4 bases and the J gene lost 3 bases, with 18 bases spanning the gap. The CDR3 nucleotides read TGTGCCAGCTCACTACACCCTTGGAGGGGAGACACTGAAGCTTTCTTT. Protein product: CASSLHPWRGDTEAFF.

The V call is TRBV5-1, the J call TRBJ2-5; D is unclear. The V end lost 0 bases, the J end lost 2 bases, and 5 bases lay between the germline ends. From germline, CDR1 is SGHRS and CDR2 YFSETQ. The CDR3 extends over 13 amino acids. In DNA, the CDR3 is TGCGCCAGCAGCTTGGGTCTACAAGAGACCCAGTACTTC. This gives the protein CASSLGLQETQYF.

This clone appeared once. Here the CDR3 reads CAISDGTGTRYEPQHF. Written as DNA, the CDR3 is TGTGCCATCAGTGATGGGACAGGGACTAGGTATGAGCCCCAGCATTTT. This chain connects TRBV10-3 to TRBJ1-5; 9 bases map to TRBD1. The CDR3 contains 16 residues. Unmatched junction bases numbered 11, after V lost 3 bases and J lost 8 bases. Germline CDR1 and CDR2: ENHRY and SYGVKD.

The chain links TRBV3-1 (or the pseudogene TRBV3-2) to TRBJ1-5, with TRBD1 as a possible D gene (5 bases). Trimming left V 0 bases short and J 7 bases short, with 7 bases between. This CDR3 has 13 amino acids. Germline V gives CDR1 LGHDT, CDR2 YNNKEL (reference sequence). The CDR3 protein is CASSQDRGQPQHF. For the CDR3, the DNA is TGTGCCAGCAGCCAAGATAGGGGACAGCCCCAGCATTTT.

This clone was seen once. The chain combines TRBV6-2 or TRBV6-3 with TRBJ2-7, with D possibly being TRBD2 (7 bases). Trimming cost V 0 bases and J 4 bases, with 13 bases left between them. Germline loops: CDR1 MNHEY, CDR2 SVGEGT. There are 15 residues in the CDR3. The CDR3 region is CASSYSTGGSYEQYF. CDR3 bases: TGTGCCAGCAGTTACTCGACGGGGGGCTCTTACGAGCAGTACTTC.

This chain joins TRBV19 and TRBJ1-2, with D hard to call. The CDR3 totals 16 residues. V lost 0 bases to trimming and J lost 0 bases, with 11 bases between them. Germline CDR1 reads LNHDA; CDR2 reads SQIVND (reference sequence). In DNA, the CDR3 is TGTGCCAGTAGTATAGATTGGAGGGTTCCTAACTATGGCTACACCTTC. Its translation: CASSIDWRVPNYGYTF.